This T cell receptor (beta chain) is drawn from a study of molecular identifiers for immune sequencing clone quantification. Listed TCR primers and previously described methods were used for bulk TCR libraries. Via MiXCR, TCRdb re-called the PCR reads, giving one row per CDR3 protein. The repertoire holds a few hundred thousand distinct CDR3 sequences, roughly a quarter seen once, with about 0.73% in the top ten. CD8+CD4-CCR7+CD45RA+ cells were sorted as naive CD8 T cells. The TCR comes from a human donor in good health. Some libraries in this study had Jurkat cell RNA spiked in. Sequences were obtained from naive CD8+ T cells from blood, with Jurkat cell RNA spiked in. The sample's subset: FACS-sorted CD8+CD4-CCR7+CD45RA+ naive T cells.

CDR3 protein: CASSPEGQGPIYEQYF. The CDR3 DNA reads TGTGCCAGCAGCCCCGAGGGACAGGGCCCGATCTACGAGCAGTACTTC. The chain joins TRBV13 to TRBJ2-7; TRBD1 agrees at 9 bases. The V gene's germline CDR1 is PRHDT and CDR2 FYEKMQ (reference sequence). CDR3 length equals 16 residues. Germline trimming cut 5 bases from V and 3 bases from J; bases unmatched to any gene: 11.